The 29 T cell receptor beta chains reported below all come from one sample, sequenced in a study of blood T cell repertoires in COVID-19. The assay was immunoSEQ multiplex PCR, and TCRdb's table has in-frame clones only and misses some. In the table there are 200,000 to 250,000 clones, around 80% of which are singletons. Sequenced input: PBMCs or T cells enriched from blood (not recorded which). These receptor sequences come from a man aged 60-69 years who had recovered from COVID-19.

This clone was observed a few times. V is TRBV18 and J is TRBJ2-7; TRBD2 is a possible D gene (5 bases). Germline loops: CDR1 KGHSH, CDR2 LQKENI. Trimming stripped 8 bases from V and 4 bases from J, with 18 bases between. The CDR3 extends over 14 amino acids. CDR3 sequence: CASTRVGREYEQYF. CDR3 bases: TGTGCCAGCACCCGAGTAGGCCGGGAATACGAGCAGTACTTC.

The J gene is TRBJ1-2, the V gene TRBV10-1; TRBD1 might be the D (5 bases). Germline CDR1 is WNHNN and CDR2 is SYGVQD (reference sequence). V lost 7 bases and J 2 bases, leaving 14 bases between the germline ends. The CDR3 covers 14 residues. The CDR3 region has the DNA TGCGCCAGCACCGGAGCCCCAGGGAACTATGGCTACACCTTC. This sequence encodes CASTGAPGNYGYTF.

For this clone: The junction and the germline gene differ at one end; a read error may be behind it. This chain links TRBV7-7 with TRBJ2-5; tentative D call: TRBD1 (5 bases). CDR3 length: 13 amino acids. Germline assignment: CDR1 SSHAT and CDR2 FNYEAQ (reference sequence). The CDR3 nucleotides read TGTGCTAGCAGCTTAGGCCACAGGGAGACCCAGTACTTC. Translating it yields CASSLGHRETQYF.

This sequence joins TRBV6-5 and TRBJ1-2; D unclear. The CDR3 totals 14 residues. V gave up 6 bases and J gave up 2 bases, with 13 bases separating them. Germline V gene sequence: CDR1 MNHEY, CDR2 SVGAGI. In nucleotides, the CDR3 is TGTGCCAGCAGCACTTCCCTAAGCAACTATGGCTACACCTTC. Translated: CASSTSLSNYGYTF.

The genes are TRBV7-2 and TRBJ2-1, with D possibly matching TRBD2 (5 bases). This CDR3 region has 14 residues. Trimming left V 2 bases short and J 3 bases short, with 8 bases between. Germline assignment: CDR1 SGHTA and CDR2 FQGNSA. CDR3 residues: CASSLQRDYNEQFF. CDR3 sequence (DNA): TGTGCCAGCAGCTTACAACGGGACTACAATGAGCAGTTCTTC.

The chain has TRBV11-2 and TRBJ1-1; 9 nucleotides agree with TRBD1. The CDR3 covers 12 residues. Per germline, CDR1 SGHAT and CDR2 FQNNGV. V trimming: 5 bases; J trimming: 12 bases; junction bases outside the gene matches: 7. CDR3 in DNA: TGTGCCAGCAGCCGGTCGGACAGGGGACCTTTCTTT. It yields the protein CASSRSDRGPFF.

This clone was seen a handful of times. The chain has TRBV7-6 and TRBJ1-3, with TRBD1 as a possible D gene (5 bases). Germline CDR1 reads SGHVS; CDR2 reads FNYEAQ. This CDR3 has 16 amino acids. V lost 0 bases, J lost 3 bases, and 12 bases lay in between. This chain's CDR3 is CASSLATGGGGNTIYF. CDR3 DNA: TGTGCCAGCAGCTTAGCCACGGGGGGTGGTGGAAACACCATATATTTT.

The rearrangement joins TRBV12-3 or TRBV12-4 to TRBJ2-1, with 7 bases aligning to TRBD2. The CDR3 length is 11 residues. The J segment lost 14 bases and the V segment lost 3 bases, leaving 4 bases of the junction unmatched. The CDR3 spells CASSFGGREFF. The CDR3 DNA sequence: TGTGCCAGCAGTTTTGGGGGGAGGGAGTTCTTC.

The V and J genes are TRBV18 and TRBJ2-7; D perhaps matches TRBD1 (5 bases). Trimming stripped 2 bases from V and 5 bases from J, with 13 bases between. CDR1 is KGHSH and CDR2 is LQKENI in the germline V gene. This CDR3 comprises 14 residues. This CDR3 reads CASSPAPRADEQYF. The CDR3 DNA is TGTGCCAGCTCACCAGCACCCAGGGCCGACGAGCAGTACTTC.

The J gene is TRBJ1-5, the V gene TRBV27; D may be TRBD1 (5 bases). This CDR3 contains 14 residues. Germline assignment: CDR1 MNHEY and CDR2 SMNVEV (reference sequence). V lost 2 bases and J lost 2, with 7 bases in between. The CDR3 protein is CASSLRGGNQPQHF. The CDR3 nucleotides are TGTGCCAGCAGTTTAAGGGGTGGCAATCAGCCCCAGCATTTT.

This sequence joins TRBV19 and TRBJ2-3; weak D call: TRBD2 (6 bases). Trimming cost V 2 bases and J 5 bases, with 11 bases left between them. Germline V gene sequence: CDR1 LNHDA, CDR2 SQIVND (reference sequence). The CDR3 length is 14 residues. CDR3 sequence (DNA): TGTGCCAGTAGTATATCTCTCGGGAGAGATACGCAGTATTTT. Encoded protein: CASSISLGRDTQYF.

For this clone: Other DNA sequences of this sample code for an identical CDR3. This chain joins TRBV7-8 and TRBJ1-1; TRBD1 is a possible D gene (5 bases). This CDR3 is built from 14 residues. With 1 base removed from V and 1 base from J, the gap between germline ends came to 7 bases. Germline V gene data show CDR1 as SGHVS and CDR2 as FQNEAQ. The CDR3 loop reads CASSLVGGNTEAFF. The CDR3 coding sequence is TGTGCCAGCAGCTTAGTCGGGGGGAACACTGAAGCTTTCTTT.

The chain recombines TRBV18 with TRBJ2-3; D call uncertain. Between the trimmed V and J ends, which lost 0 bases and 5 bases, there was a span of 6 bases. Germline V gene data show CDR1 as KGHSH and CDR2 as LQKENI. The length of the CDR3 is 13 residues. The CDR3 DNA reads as TGTGCCAGCTCACCACCGTTATTAGATACGCAGTATTTT. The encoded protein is CASSPPLLDTQYF.

For the CDR3, the DNA is TGTGCCAGTAGTATCAAGGGGTTCTACACTGAAGCTTTCTTT. Its translation is CASSIKGFYTEAFF. The chain uses TRBV19 and TRBJ1-1; perhaps TRBD1 as D (5 bases). This CDR3 contains 14 residues. V lost 3 bases to trimming and J lost 3 bases, with 11 bases between them. CDR1 is LNHDA, CDR2 SQIVND, per germline (reference sequence). The full variable domain, completed using reference TRBV19 and TRBJ1-1, is DGGITQSPKYLFRKEGQNVTLSCEQNLNHDAMYWYRQDPGQGLRLIYYSQIVNDFQKGDIAEGYSVSREKKESFPLTVTSAQKNPTAFYLCASSIKGFYTEAFFGQGTRLTVV.

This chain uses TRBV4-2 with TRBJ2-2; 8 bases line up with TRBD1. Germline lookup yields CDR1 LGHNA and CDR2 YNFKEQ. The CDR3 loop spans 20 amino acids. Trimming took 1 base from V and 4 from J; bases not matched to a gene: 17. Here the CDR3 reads CASSQGPGQAPLHLTGELFF. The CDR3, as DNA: TGTGCCAGCAGCCAAGGACCGGGACAGGCCCCCCTCCATCTCACCGGGGAGCTGTTTTTT.

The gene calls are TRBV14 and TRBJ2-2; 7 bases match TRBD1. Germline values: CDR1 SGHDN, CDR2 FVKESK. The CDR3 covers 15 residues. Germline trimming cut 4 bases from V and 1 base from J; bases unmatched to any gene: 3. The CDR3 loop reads CASSLRQGNTGELFF. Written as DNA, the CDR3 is TGTGCCAGCAGCCTTCGACAGGGGAACACCGGGGAGCTGTTTTTT.

The CDR3 DNA reads as TGTGCCAGCAGCTTGGGGGCCACTAACTATGGCTACACCTTC. This translates into CASSLGATNYGYTF. The chain recombines TRBV7-2 with TRBJ1-2; D perhaps matches TRBD1 (6 bases). This CDR3 has 14 amino acids. Germline values: CDR1 SGHTA, CDR2 FQGNSA. V was trimmed by 3 bases and J by 0 bases, leaving 8 bases between them.

In DNA, the CDR3 is TGTGCCAGCAGTTTACAAATAGGGACAGGGAACTACAATGAGCAGTTCTTC. It codes for CASSLQIGTGNYNEQFF. This sequence joins TRBV27 and TRBJ2-1; 9 bases map to TRBD1. The V segment lost 2 bases and the J segment 3 bases; nucleotides outside the gene matches: 8. Germline CDR1 and CDR2: MNHEY and SMNVEV (reference sequence). CDR3 length: 17 residues.

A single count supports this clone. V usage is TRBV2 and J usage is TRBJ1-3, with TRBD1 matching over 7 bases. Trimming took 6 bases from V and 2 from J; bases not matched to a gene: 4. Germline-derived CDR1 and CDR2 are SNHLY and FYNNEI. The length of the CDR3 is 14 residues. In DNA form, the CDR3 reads TGTGCCAGCAGCACGACAGGGCCTGGAAACACCATATATTTT. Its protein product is CASSTTGPGNTIYF. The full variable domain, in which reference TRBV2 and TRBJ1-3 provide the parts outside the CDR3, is EPEVTQTPSHQVTQMGQEVILRCVPISNHLYFYWYRQILGQKVEFLVSFYNNEISEKSEIFDDQFSVERPDGSNFTLKIRSTKLEDSAMYFCASSTTGPGNTIYFGEGSWLTVV.

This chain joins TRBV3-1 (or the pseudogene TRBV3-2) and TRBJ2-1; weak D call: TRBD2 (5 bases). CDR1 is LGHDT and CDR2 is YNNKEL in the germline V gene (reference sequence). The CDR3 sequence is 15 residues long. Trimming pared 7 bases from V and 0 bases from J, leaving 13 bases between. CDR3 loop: CASNKRGSSYNEQFF. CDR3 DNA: TGTGCCAGCAATAAAAGAGGGTCCTCCTACAATGAGCAGTTCTTC.

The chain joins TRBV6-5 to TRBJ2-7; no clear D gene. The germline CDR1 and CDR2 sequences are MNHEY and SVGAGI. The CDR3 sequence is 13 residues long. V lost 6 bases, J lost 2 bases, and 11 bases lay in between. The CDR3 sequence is CASSRAPTYEQYF. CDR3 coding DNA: TGTGCCAGCAGCCGCGCCCCGACCTACGAGCAGTACTTC.

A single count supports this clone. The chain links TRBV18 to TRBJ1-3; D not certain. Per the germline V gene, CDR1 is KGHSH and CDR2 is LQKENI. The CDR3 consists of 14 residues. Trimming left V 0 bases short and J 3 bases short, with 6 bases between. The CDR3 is CASSPPPLGNTIYF. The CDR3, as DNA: TGTGCCAGCTCACCACCTCCACTTGGAAACACCATATATTTT.

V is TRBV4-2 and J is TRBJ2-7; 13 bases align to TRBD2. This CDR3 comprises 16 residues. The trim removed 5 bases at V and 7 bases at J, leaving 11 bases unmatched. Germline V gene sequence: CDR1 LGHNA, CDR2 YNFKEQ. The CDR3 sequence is CASSTPGLAGRGEQYF. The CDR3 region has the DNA TGTGCCAGCAGCACGCCGGGACTAGCGGGGAGAGGGGAGCAGTACTTC.

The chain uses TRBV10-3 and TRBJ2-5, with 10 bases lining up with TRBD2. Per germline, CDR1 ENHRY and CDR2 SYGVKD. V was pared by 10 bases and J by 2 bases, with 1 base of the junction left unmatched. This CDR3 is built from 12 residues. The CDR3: CASSGGQETQYF. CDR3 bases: TGTGCCAGTAGCGGGGGGCAAGAGACCCAGTACTTC.

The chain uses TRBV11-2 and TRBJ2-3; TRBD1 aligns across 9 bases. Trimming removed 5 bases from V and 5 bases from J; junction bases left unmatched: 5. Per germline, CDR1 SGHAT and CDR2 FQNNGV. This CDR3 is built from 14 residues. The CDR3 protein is CASSLGQGIDTQYF. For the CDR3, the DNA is TGTGCCAGCAGCCTGGGACAGGGTATAGATACGCAGTATTTT.

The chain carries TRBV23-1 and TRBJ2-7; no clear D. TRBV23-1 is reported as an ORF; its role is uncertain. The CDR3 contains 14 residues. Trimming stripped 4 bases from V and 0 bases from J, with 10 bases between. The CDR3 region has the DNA TGCGCCAGCAGTCCACAGTTGCCCTCCTACGAGCAGTACTTC. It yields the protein CASSPQLPSYEQYF.

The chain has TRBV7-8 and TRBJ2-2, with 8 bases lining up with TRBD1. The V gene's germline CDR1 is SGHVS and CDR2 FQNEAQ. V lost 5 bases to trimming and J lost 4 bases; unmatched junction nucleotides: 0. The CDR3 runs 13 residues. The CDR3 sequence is CASSDRGTGELFF. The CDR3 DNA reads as TGTGCCAGCAGCGACAGGGGCACCGGGGAGCTGTTTTTT.

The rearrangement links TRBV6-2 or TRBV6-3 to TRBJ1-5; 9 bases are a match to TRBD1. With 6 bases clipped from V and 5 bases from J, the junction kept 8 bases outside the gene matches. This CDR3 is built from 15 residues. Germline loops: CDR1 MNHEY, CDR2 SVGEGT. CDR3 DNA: TGTGCCAGCAGCGATCCGGGACAGGGTTATCAGCCCCAGCATTTT. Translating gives CASSDPGQGYQPQHF.

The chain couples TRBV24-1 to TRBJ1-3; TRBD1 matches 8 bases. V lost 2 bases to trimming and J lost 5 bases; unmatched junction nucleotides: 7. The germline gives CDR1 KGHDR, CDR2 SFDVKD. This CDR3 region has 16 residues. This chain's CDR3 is CATSDSRQGRRNTIYF. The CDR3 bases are TGTGCCACCAGTGATTCGCGACAGGGGCGGCGAAACACCATATATTTT.